This is a list of T cell receptor beta chains from one sample in a study of response to subunit inactivated influenza vaccine. TCRdb itself ran the RT-PCR reads through MiXCR, one entry per CDR3 protein. The table has about 570,000 distinct CDR3 sequences, approximately 11% seen once; the top ten hold about 10%. These data also formed part of another study, on T cells expressing NK-cell markers.

The sequencing used PBMCs from blood, collected on the day of vaccination. The receptor source for this set is a man between 45 and 60 years old who received an inactivated influenza vaccine. Both conserved end residues are part of each CDR3. The D gene is left open where the match is weak. Rows may omit the clone size; those that give it use once, few, many or a size class.

CDR3 protein: CASRFLPNTGELFF; CDR3 DNA: TGTGCCAGCAGATTTCTTCCGAACACCGGGGAGCTGTTTTTT; V gene: TRBV27; clone size: few; J gene: TRBJ2-2; D gene: -
CDR3 protein: CASSSGQSGNTIYF; CDR3 DNA: TGTGCCAGCAGTTCGGGACAATCTGGAAACACCATATATTTT; V gene: TRBV28; clone size: few; J gene: TRBJ1-3; D gene: -
CDR3 protein: CAISELAGETQYF; CDR3 DNA: TGTGCCATCAGTGAATTAGCGGGCGAGACCCAGTACTTC; V gene: TRBV10-3; clone size: few; J gene: TRBJ2-5; D gene: TRBD2
CDR3 protein: CASSHGTSGSEEQFF; CDR3 DNA: TGTGCCAGCAGCCACGGGACTAGCGGGAGCGAAGAGCAGTTCTTC; V gene: TRBV27; clone size: -; J gene: TRBJ2-1; D gene: TRBD2
CDR3 protein: CASSQSYDTQYF; CDR3 DNA: TGTGCCAGCAGCCAATCCTACGATACGCAGTATTTT; V gene: TRBV4-2; clone size: few; J gene: TRBJ2-3; D gene: -
CDR3 protein: CASSLVGRGNVLTF; CDR3 DNA: TGCGCCAGCAGCTTGGTTGGGCGGGGCAACGTCCTGACTTTC; V gene: TRBV5-1; clone size: -; J gene: TRBJ2-6; D gene: -
CDR3 protein: CSAWTGDTQYF; CDR3 DNA: TGCAGTGCGTGGACTGGAGATACGCAGTATTTT; V gene: TRBV20-1; clone size: few; J gene: TRBJ2-3; D gene: -
CDR3 protein: CASSVIERGSEQFF; CDR3 DNA: TGTGCCAGCAGCGTAATTGAGAGGGGGAGTGAGCAGTTCTTC; V gene: TRBV9; clone size: few; J gene: TRBJ2-1; D gene: -
CDR3 protein: CASSFDSYQETQYF; CDR3 DNA: TGTGCCAGCAGTTTCGACTCGTACCAAGAGACCCAGTACTTC; V gene: TRBV12-3/TRBV12-4; clone size: few; J gene: TRBJ2-5; D gene: -
CDR3 protein: CASTQASPFNEQFF; CDR3 DNA: TGTGCCAGCACACAGGCTAGCCCATTCAATGAGCAGTTCTTC; V gene: TRBV12-3/TRBV12-4; clone size: -; J gene: TRBJ2-1; D gene: -
CDR3 protein: CASSLNWGEQFF; CDR3 DNA: TGTGCCAGCAGCTTAAACTGGGGGGAGCAGTTCTTC; V gene: TRBV7-2; clone size: few; J gene: TRBJ2-1; D gene: -
CDR3 protein: CASRRGGTYNEQFF; CDR3 DNA: TGTGCCAGCAGAAGGGGGGGGACCTACAATGAGCAGTTCTTC; V gene: TRBV2; clone size: -; J gene: TRBJ2-1; D gene: -
CDR3 protein: CASSLGRGTATDTQYF; CDR3 DNA: TGTGCCAGCAGCTTAGGGAGGGGGACGGCCACAGATACGCAGTATTTT; V gene: TRBV7-9; clone size: few; J gene: TRBJ2-3; D gene: -
CDR3 protein: CASSPTGRSDTQYF; CDR3 DNA: TGTGCCAGCTCACCGACAGGGAGGTCAGATACGCAGTATTTT; V gene: TRBV18; clone size: many; J gene: TRBJ2-3; D gene: -
CDR3 protein: CASSSLAVDNEQFF; CDR3 DNA: TGCGCCAGCAGCTCTCTAGCGGTCGACAATGAGCAGTTCTTC; V gene: TRBV5-1; clone size: -; J gene: TRBJ2-1; D gene: TRBD2
CDR3 protein: CASSEASGQGYGNTIYF; CDR3 DNA: TGTGCCAGCAGTGAAGCCTCGGGACAGGGATATGGAAACACCATATATTTT; V gene: TRBV2; clone size: few; J gene: TRBJ1-3; D gene: TRBD1
CDR3 protein: CSVETGYTDTQYF; CDR3 DNA: TGCAGCGTTGAAACTGGATACACAGATACGCAGTATTTT; V gene: TRBV29-1; clone size: few; J gene: TRBJ2-3; D gene: -
CDR3 protein: CASSQDESTEPFF; CDR3 DNA: TGCGCCAGCAGCCAAGATGAGTCCACAGAGCCGTTCTTC; V gene: TRBV4-3; clone size: -; J gene: TRBJ2-1; D gene: -
CDR3 protein: CASRGAGGPGTQYF; CDR3 DNA: TGTGCCAGTAGAGGAGCGGGGGGGCCAGGGACCCAGTACTTC; V gene: TRBV3-1; clone size: -; J gene: TRBJ2-5; D gene: TRBD2
CDR3 protein: CASSGQLRTEAFF; CDR3 DNA: TGTGCCAGCAGTGGACAGCTGCGCACTGAAGCTTTCTTT; V gene: TRBV6-1; clone size: few; J gene: TRBJ1-1; D gene: -
CDR3 protein: CASRLPARGLSGELFF; CDR3 DNA: TGTGCCAGCAGACTCCCCGCCAGGGGGCTGAGCGGGGAGCTGTTTTTT; V gene: TRBV7-2; clone size: -; J gene: TRBJ2-2; D gene: TRBD1
CDR3 protein: CASSYRGWPYEQYF; CDR3 DNA: TGTGCCAGCAGTTACAGAGGTTGGCCCTACGAGCAGTACTTC; V gene: TRBV6-2/TRBV6-3; clone size: -; J gene: TRBJ2-7; D gene: -
CDR3 protein: CASSVNRPGETQYF; CDR3 DNA: TGTGCCAGCAGCGTAAACAGGCCAGGGGAGACCCAGTACTTC; V gene: TRBV11-2; clone size: few; J gene: TRBJ2-5; D gene: -
CDR3 protein: CASSATSGTSGAGGDTQYF; CDR3 DNA: TGTGCCAGCAGCGCCACGTCCGGAACTAGCGGAGCCGGGGGGGATACGCAGTATTTT; V gene: TRBV9; clone size: -; J gene: TRBJ2-3; D gene: TRBD2
CDR3 protein: CASSEYPLGPGELFF; CDR3 DNA: TGTGCCAGCAGTGAATATCCCTTAGGTCCGGGGGAGCTGTTTTTT; V gene: TRBV25-1; clone size: many; J gene: TRBJ2-2; D gene: -
CDR3 protein: CASSSRGLGDEKLFF; CDR3 DNA: TGTGCCAGCAGTAGCCGGGGGCTGGGGGATGAAAAACTGTTTTTT; V gene: TRBV12-3/TRBV12-4; clone size: many; J gene: TRBJ1-4; D gene: -
CDR3 protein: CSARDAQGAGELFF; CDR3 DNA: TGCAGTGCTAGAGATGCACAGGGGGCCGGGGAGCTGTTTTTT; V gene: TRBV20-1; clone size: many; J gene: TRBJ2-2; D gene: TRBD1
CDR3 protein: CAISDDGLGTGELFF; CDR3 DNA: TGTGCCATCAGTGACGACGGGCTGGGAACCGGGGAGCTGTTTTTT; V gene: TRBV10-3; clone size: -; J gene: TRBJ2-2; D gene: -
CDR3 protein: CSVTGGHYEQYF; CDR3 DNA: TGCAGCGTTACAGGGGGCCACTACGAGCAGTACTTC; V gene: TRBV29-1; clone size: few; J gene: TRBJ2-7; D gene: TRBD1
CDR3 protein: CASSQEGVRTGELFF; CDR3 DNA: TGCGCCAGCAGCCAAGAAGGGGTTCGAACCGGGGAGCTGTTTTTT; V gene: TRBV4-3; clone size: -; J gene: TRBJ2-2; D gene: -
CDR3 protein: CASSYPGTVYEQYF; CDR3 DNA: TGTGCCAGCAGTTACCCCGGGACAGTATACGAGCAGTACTTC; V gene: TRBV6-2/TRBV6-3; clone size: many; J gene: TRBJ2-7; D gene: TRBD1
CDR3 protein: CAKRLANEKLFF; CDR3 DNA: TGCGCCAAAAGGTTGGCTAATGAAAAACTGTTTTTT; V gene: TRBV10-1; clone size: -; J gene: TRBJ1-4; D gene: -
CDR3 protein: CATSPGGTGGVKLFF; CDR3 DNA: TGTGCCACCAGCCCAGGAGGGACAGGGGGCGTAAAACTGTTTTTT; V gene: TRBV15; clone size: -; J gene: TRBJ1-4; D gene: TRBD1
CDR3 protein: CASSVDRGSYNEQFF; CDR3 DNA: TGTGCCAGCAGCGTGGACAGGGGCTCCTACAATGAGCAGTTCTTC; V gene: TRBV7-2; clone size: few; J gene: TRBJ2-1; D gene: TRBD1
CDR3 protein: CASSFEGGGQGLNYGYTF; CDR3 DNA: TGTGCCAGCAGTTTCGAAGGTGGAGGGCAGGGGCTAAACTATGGCTACACCTTC; V gene: TRBV27; clone size: few; J gene: TRBJ1-2; D gene: -
CDR3 protein: CASSPDRVRETQYF; CDR3 DNA: TGTGCCAGCTCACCTGACAGGGTACGGGAGACCCAGTACTTC; V gene: TRBV18; clone size: few; J gene: TRBJ2-5; D gene: TRBD1
CDR3 protein: CASSQDRGDTEAFF; CDR3 DNA: TGTGCCAGCAGCCAGGACAGGGGTGACACTGAAGCTTTCTTT; V gene: TRBV3-1; clone size: many; J gene: TRBJ1-1; D gene: TRBD1
CDR3 protein: CASSGSGGGLNEQFF; CDR3 DNA: TGTGCCAGCAGTGGTAGCGGGGGGGGTCTCAATGAGCAGTTCTTC; V gene: TRBV6-4; clone size: -; J gene: TRBJ2-1; D gene: TRBD2
CDR3 protein: CASSQGDYRTDTQYF; CDR3 DNA: TGTGCCAGCAGCCAGGGGGACTACCGCACAGATACGCAGTATTTT; V gene: TRBV3-1; clone size: many; J gene: TRBJ2-3; D gene: TRBD2
CDR3 protein: CSAGGQGGSPLHF; CDR3 DNA: TGCAGCGCCGGGGGACAGGGAGGTTCACCCCTCCACTTT; V gene: TRBV29-1; clone size: -; J gene: TRBJ1-6; D gene: TRBD1
CDR3 protein: CASSDRSGSYNEQFF; CDR3 DNA: TGCGCCAGCAGCGACCGCAGCGGGAGTTATAATGAGCAGTTCTTC; V gene: TRBV4-3; clone size: -; J gene: TRBJ2-1; D gene: TRBD2
CDR3 protein: CASSIWGTYNEQFF; CDR3 DNA: TGTGCCAGCTCAATTTGGGGGACGTACAATGAGCAGTTCTTC; V gene: TRBV18; clone size: many; J gene: TRBJ2-1; D gene: -
CDR3 protein: CASSPPTSGPNNEQFF; CDR3 DNA: TGTGCCAGCAGTCCACCGACTAGCGGGCCCAACAATGAGCAGTTCTTC; V gene: TRBV12-3/TRBV12-4; clone size: -; J gene: TRBJ2-1; D gene: TRBD2
CDR3 protein: CASSLEQEASEQYF; CDR3 DNA: TGTGCCAGCAGTTTAGAACAGGAGGCATCCGAGCAGTACTTC; V gene: TRBV28; clone size: -; J gene: TRBJ2-7; D gene: -
CDR3 protein: CASNQGGNEQFF; CDR3 DNA: TGCGCCAGCAACCAGGGAGGTAATGAGCAGTTCTTC; V gene: TRBV5-1; clone size: few; J gene: TRBJ2-1; D gene: -
CDR3 protein: CSASSNPGLRGNQPQHF; CDR3 DNA: TGCAGTGCTAGCTCCAATCCCGGGCTTAGGGGCAATCAGCCCCAGCATTTT; V gene: TRBV20-1; clone size: few; J gene: TRBJ1-5; D gene: -
CDR3 protein: CAIVAPQGDYEQYF; CDR3 DNA: TGTGCCATTGTCGCCCCCCAGGGGGACTACGAGCAGTACTTC; V gene: TRBV7-9; clone size: -; J gene: TRBJ2-7; D gene: TRBD1
CDR3 protein: CSAQEMLAAGEQYF; CDR3 DNA: TGCAGCGCCCAAGAGATGCTAGCGGCGGGGGAGCAGTACTTC; V gene: TRBV29-1; clone size: -; J gene: TRBJ2-7; D gene: TRBD2
CDR3 protein: CASSEYGLAGGTNTGELFF; CDR3 DNA: TGTGCCAGCAGTGAATATGGCCTAGCGGGGGGGACGAACACCGGGGAGCTGTTTTTT; V gene: TRBV25-1; clone size: few; J gene: TRBJ2-2; D gene: TRBD2